The TCR beta chain described here comes from a study of glioma-infiltrating T cells after dendritic cell vaccination. Sequencing used immunoSEQ multiplex PCR; TCRdb keeps in-frame clones, though not all of them. The data contain more than 95,000 clones, almost 90% of them singletons. The CDR3 spans 13 residues. V was clipped by 2 bases and J by 2 bases, with 8 bases between them. The germline gives CDR1 SGHRS, CDR2 YFSETQ. Time point specified: after dendritic cell vaccination, including at tumor progression/relapse. The receptor was isolated from a human donor with glioblastoma. V is TRBV5-1 and J is TRBJ2-7, with D uncertain. The input for sequencing was blood, taken after dendritic cell vaccination. CDR3 sequence reads: CASSFAGTYEQYF. CDR3 nucleotide sequence: TGCGCCAGCAGCTTTGCAGGTACCTACGAGCAGTACTTC.